These 23 T cell receptor beta chains originate from one sample sequenced in a study of cytomegalovirus exposure and HLA in healthy donors. The PCR ran on 60 Vbeta and 13 Jbeta primers. Profiling relied on immunoSEQ multiplex PCR, and the TCRdb table lists in-frame clones only, not all of them. The sample table sets out 65,000 to 90,000 clones. The sample taken for sequencing was PBMCs. These receptors all stem from a man aged 35-49 years in good health and CMV-seronegative.

The chain has TRBV29-1 and TRBJ1-5; D perhaps matches TRBD1 (6 bases). The CDR3 covers 15 residues. V dropped 4 bases and J dropped 8 bases, with 21 bases sitting between them. Germline V gene lookup returns CDR1 SQVTM and CDR2 ANQGSEA. The CDR3 here is CSVARGRGLTEPQHF. CDR3 sequence (DNA): TGCAGCGTTGCACGGGGCAGGGGCTTAACGGAGCCCCAGCATTTT.

The CDR3 protein is CASSVGKGGEKLFF. CDR3 coding DNA: TGTGCCAGCAGCGTAGGAAAGGGCGGGGAAAAACTGTTTTTT. The chain links TRBV9 to TRBJ1-4; D not resolved. Trimming took 0 bases from V and 8 from J, leaving 11 bases between them. This CDR3 comprises 14 residues. Germline CDR1 is SGDLS and CDR2 is YYNGEE.

The genes are TRBV18 and TRBJ1-1; a weak D match, TRBD1 (6 bases). The CDR3 has 13 amino acids. The germline gives CDR1 KGHSH, CDR2 LQKENI. V lost 5 bases to trimming and J lost 3 bases, with 10 bases between them. The CDR3 region has the DNA TGTGCCAGCTCAACAGGGTTGGACACTGAAGCTTTCTTT. Its translation is CASSTGLDTEAFF.

The chain is built from TRBV5-1 and TRBJ2-3, with 9 nucleotides matching TRBD2. V lost 1 base and J lost 2; bases outside the gene matches: 11. The CDR3 is made up of 18 amino acids. Germline CDR1 and CDR2: SGHRS and YFSETQ. In DNA, the CDR3 is TGCGCCAGCAGCTTGATCCTAGCGGGGATCCCGTCCACAGATACGCAGTATTTT. Translating gives CASSLILAGIPSTDTQYF.

The rearrangement joins TRBV28 to TRBJ2-7, with D possibly being TRBD2 (7 bases). Germline assignment: CDR1 MDHEN and CDR2 SYDVKM. There are 17 residues in the CDR3. V was pared by 3 bases and J by 2 bases, with 20 bases between. The CDR3 DNA reads as TGTGCCAGCAGTTTTTCAAAGTGGGGAGGGGGTCCCTACGAGCAGTACTTC. As protein: CASSFSKWGGGPYEQYF.

J is TRBJ1-4 and V is TRBV6-6, with TRBD1 matching 7 bases. From germline, CDR1 is MNHNY and CDR2 SVGAGI (reference sequence). The trim removed 4 bases at V and 4 bases at J, leaving 0 bases unmatched. The CDR3 is 13 amino acids. The CDR3 here is CASSWDSNEKLFF. The CDR3 region has the DNA TGTGCCAGCAGTTGGGACAGTAATGAAAAACTGTTTTTT.

The chain couples TRBV10-3 to TRBJ2-5; 7 bases fit TRBD2. J gave up 3 bases and V 4 bases, and 8 bases lay outside the gene matches. The CDR3 runs to 15 residues. Per germline, CDR1 ENHRY and CDR2 SYGVKD. CDR3 in amino acids: CAISAGGALEETQYF. The CDR3 region has the DNA TGTGCCATCAGTGCGGGGGGAGCGTTAGAAGAGACCCAGTACTTC.

This chain uses TRBV18 with TRBJ1-3; a possible D gene is TRBD1 (6 bases). The V gene lost 3 bases and the J gene lost 0 bases, with 15 bases spanning the gap. CDR3 length: 17 residues. Germline CDR1 reads KGHSH; CDR2 reads LQKENI. CDR3 residues: CASSPITLDSSGNTIYF. The CDR3, as DNA: TGTGCCAGCTCACCCATTACCCTGGACAGCTCTGGAAACACCATATATTTT.

The V gene is TRBV5-1, the J gene TRBJ1-1; 8 bases align to TRBD1. Trimming removed 4 bases from V and 4 bases from J; junction bases left unmatched: 12. The CDR3 is made up of 16 amino acids. The V gene's germline CDR1 is SGHRS and CDR2 YFSETQ. CDR3 DNA: TGCGCCAGCAGCCCGTCTTTAGGGCAGGGGGCCACTGAAGCTTTCTTT. As protein: CASSPSLGQGATEAFF.

The chain has TRBV29-1 and TRBJ1-1; 7 nucleotides align to TRBD1. J gave up 4 bases and V 7 bases, and 9 bases lay outside the gene matches. The CDR3 sequence is 13 residues long. Germline CDR1 and CDR2: SQVTM and ANQGSEA. Written as DNA, the CDR3 is TGCAGCGCAGCACAGGGGTTTGGCACTGAAGCTTTCTTT. Translation gives CSAAQGFGTEAFF.

V usage is TRBV6-1 and J usage is TRBJ2-5, with a weak D call TRBD1 (5 bases). Germline-derived CDR1 and CDR2 are MNHNS and SASEGT. This CDR3 has 15 residues. The ends were cut back, 2 bases at V and 1 base at J, with 11 bases in the middle. Written as DNA, the CDR3 is TGTGCCAGCAGTGAATTCGGACACTCCCAAGAGACCCAGTACTTC. Translation: CASSEFGHSQETQYF.

The chain uses TRBV19 and TRBJ2-2; 13 positions agree with TRBD2. This CDR3 is 16 amino acids long. The V segment lost 6 bases and the J segment 4 bases; nucleotides outside the gene matches: 5. The germline V gene encodes CDR1 LNHDA and CDR2 SQIVND (reference sequence). For the CDR3, the DNA is TGTGCCAGTAGCCGGACTAGCGGGAGATCCACCGGGGAGCTGTTTTTT. Translation gives CASSRTSGRSTGELFF.

The chain carries TRBV5-6 and TRBJ2-3; 7 bases are shared with TRBD1. Germline CDR1 and CDR2: SGHDT and YYEEEE. The V gene end was trimmed by 3 bases and the J gene end by 1 base; junction bases not matched to a gene: 8. This CDR3 contains 16 residues. CDR3 in amino acids: CASSSTGRSRTDTQYF. The CDR3 DNA follows: TGTGCCAGCAGCTCGACAGGGAGATCCCGCACAGATACGCAGTATTTT.

The chain uses TRBV5-6 and TRBJ1-1; D is possibly TRBD1 (5 bases). V gave up 1 base and J gave up 2 bases, with 9 bases separating them. Looked up from germline, CDR1 is SGHDT and CDR2 is YYEEEE. The CDR3 loop spans 14 amino acids. DNA of the CDR3: TGTGCCAGCAGCTTGTCTGACAGCAACACTGAAGCTTTCTTT. Translated, it gives CASSLSDSNTEAFF.

The chain joins TRBV7-9 to TRBJ1-1; D perhaps matches TRBD1 (5 bases). The CDR3 is 15 amino acids. Per germline, CDR1 SEHNR and CDR2 FQNEAQ (reference sequence). V dropped 6 bases and J dropped 6 bases, with 20 bases sitting between them. The CDR3 region is CASSPKGRGLPEAFF. The CDR3 region has the DNA TGTGCCAGCAGTCCAAAGGGTCGGGGGTTGCCTGAAGCTTTCTTT.

This sequence joins TRBV6-1 and TRBJ1-4, with TRBD1 matching over 7 bases. The CDR3 contains 14 residues. With V trimmed by 7 bases and J by 5 bases, 7 bases remained unmatched. Looked up from germline, CDR1 is MNHNS and CDR2 is SASEGT. Written as DNA, the CDR3 is TGTGCCAGCATCCTACAGGGGACCAATGAAAAACTGTTTTTT. This encodes CASILQGTNEKLFF.

The chain is built from TRBV6-5 and TRBJ2-7, with 11 nucleotides matching TRBD1. Per germline, CDR1 MNHEY and CDR2 SVGAGI. The CDR3 consists of 16 residues. Unmatched junction bases numbered 6, after V lost 0 bases and J lost 5 bases. CDR3 coding DNA: TGTGCCAGCAGTTACTCGACCGGGACAGGGGGGAACGAGCAGTACTTC. Translation gives CASSYSTGTGGNEQYF.

In DNA, the CDR3 is TGTGCCAGCAGCTGGACAGGGGGGTCCTACGAGCAGTACTTC. Protein product: CASSWTGGSYEQYF. This sequence joins TRBV5-6 and TRBJ2-7, with TRBD1 matching 10 bases. From germline, CDR1 is SGHDT and CDR2 YYEEEE. Unmatched junction bases numbered 1, after V lost 3 bases and J lost 1 base. The CDR3 runs to 14 residues.

The chain couples TRBV13 to TRBJ1-2; unclear D gene. Trimming removed 1 base from V and 6 bases from J, with 6 bases in between. The V gene's germline CDR1 is PRHDT and CDR2 FYEKMQ (reference sequence). The CDR3 runs to 12 residues. In nucleotides, the CDR3 is TGTGCCAGCAGCTTAGCACTTAATGGCTACACCTTC. It is translated as CASSLALNGYTF. Full variable domain (missing parts from reference TRBV13 and TRBJ1-2): AAGVIQSPRHLIKEKRETATLKCYPIPRHDTVYWYQQGPGQDPQFLISFYEKMQSDKGSIPDRFSAQQFSDYHSELNMSSLELGDSALYFCASSLALNGYTFGSGTRLTVV.

The rearrangement links TRBV6-1 to TRBJ2-5; 9 bases map to TRBD2. Germline trimming cut 1 base from V and 2 bases from J; bases unmatched to any gene: 5. Germline V CDR1 and CDR2: MNHNS, SASEGT. This CDR3 spans 16 amino acids. CDR3 coding DNA: TGTGCCAGCAGTGAAGATCCTCTAGCGGGGCAAGAGACCCAGTACTTC. Translated, it gives CASSEDPLAGQETQYF.

The V call is TRBV11-3, the J call TRBJ1-6; TRBD1 agrees at 7 bases. Germline CDR1 is SGHNT and CDR2 is YENEEA. V lost 2 bases to trimming and J lost 9 bases; unmatched junction nucleotides: 7. This CDR3 comprises 15 residues. CDR3 sequence: CASSLSGGLGSPLHF. The CDR3 DNA reads as TGTGCCAGCAGCTTATCAGGGGGGCTCGGTTCACCCCTCCACTTT.

The chain joins TRBV9 to TRBJ1-6; D gene ambiguous. The CDR3 extends over 14 amino acids. Germline CDR1 SGDLS, CDR2 YYNGEE. The ends were cut back, 3 bases at V and 5 bases at J, with 9 bases in the middle. This chain's CDR3 is CASSAGGDNSPLHF. The CDR3 DNA is TGTGCCAGCAGCGCTGGCGGGGATAATTCACCCCTCCACTTT. Supplemented by reference TRBV9 and TRBJ1-6, the full variable domain reads DSGVTQTPKHLITATGQRVTLRCSPRSGDLSVYWYQQSLDQGLQFLIQYYNGEERAKGNILERFSAQQFPDLHSELNLSSLELGDSALYFCASSAGGDNSPLHFGNGTRLTVT.

The chain carries TRBV6-5 and TRBJ1-3; 7 bases match TRBD1. V dropped 4 bases and J dropped 4; count of bases not matched to a gene: 7. This CDR3 is built from 15 residues. Germline CDR1 MNHEY, CDR2 SVGAGI. CDR3: CASSSRQGLGNTIYF. In DNA form, the CDR3 reads TGTGCCAGCAGTTCGCGACAGGGTCTGGGAAACACCATATATTTT.